Listed here are 25 T cell receptor beta chains from one sample, sequenced in a study of CD8+ T cells in alopecia areata. Treatment here: oral pan-JAK inhibitor, 5-10 mg twice daily. cDNA serving as the sequencing template came from extracted, reverse transcribed RNA. This table comes from immunoSEQ multiplex PCR, and its TCRdb copy is limited to in-frame clones, with some not included. The profile shows about 270,000 clones, about 62% of them singletons. The sequences come from CD4+ T cells sorted from blood, collected around week 53, from a patient treated with tofacitinib. These receptors all come from a human donor with alopecia areata.

This chain connects TRBV11-2 to TRBJ1-1, with D hard to call. The CDR3 loop spans 14 amino acids. V lost 4 bases, J lost 4 bases, and 13 bases lay in between. The V gene's germline CDR1 is SGHAT and CDR2 FQNNGV. CDR3 sequence: CASSSLKYTTEAFF. CDR3 DNA sequence: TGTGCCAGCAGCTCACTTAAATATACCACTGAAGCTTTCTTT.

The chain recombines TRBV4-1 with TRBJ1-5; no definite D call. With 1 base removed from V and 2 bases from J, the gap between germline ends came to 6 bases. The germline V gene has CDR1 MGHRA and CDR2 YSYEKL. The length of the CDR3 is 14 residues. The CDR3 nucleotides read TGCGCCAGCAGCCAAGGGGTAGGCAATCAGCCCCAGCATTTT. It is translated as CASSQGVGNQPQHF.

This clone showed up just a few times. The chain combines TRBV5-1 with TRBJ2-1; a possible D gene is TRBD1 (6 bases). The CDR3 covers 16 residues. Germline values: CDR1 SGHRS, CDR2 YFSETQ. V shed 0 bases and J shed 3 bases, with 13 bases lying between them. The CDR3 DNA is TGCGCCAGCAGCTTGGAAAGCCAGGGGAACTACAATGAGCAGTTCTTC. Protein sequence: CASSLESQGNYNEQFF.

The J gene is TRBJ2-1, the V gene TRBV9, with 9 bases fitting TRBD2. Looked up from germline, CDR1 is SGDLS and CDR2 is YYNGEE. The CDR3 contains 16 residues. V was pared by 3 bases and J by 12 bases, with 16 bases of the junction left unmatched. This chain's CDR3 is CASSDGGLAGWVVQFF. Here the CDR3 DNA reads TGTGCCAGCAGCGACGGAGGGCTAGCGGGGTGGGTAGTGCAGTTCTTC.

The V gene is TRBV5-1, the J gene TRBJ1-1; no definite D call. Germline-derived CDR1 and CDR2 are SGHRS and YFSETQ. The CDR3 consists of 15 residues. V lost 0 bases to trimming and J lost 0 bases, with 9 bases between them. The CDR3 region is CASSLVPAMNTEAFF. The CDR3, as DNA: TGCGCCAGCAGCTTGGTACCGGCTATGAACACTGAAGCTTTCTTT.

The chain employs TRBV5-1 and TRBJ1-1; perhaps TRBD1 as D (5 bases). The CDR3 contains 14 residues. From germline, CDR1 is SGHRS and CDR2 YFSETQ. The V end lost 0 bases, the J end lost 0 bases, and 6 bases lay between the germline ends. CDR3 in DNA: TGCGCCAGCAGCTTGGGACAGATGAACACTGAAGCTTTCTTT. Its protein is CASSLGQMNTEAFF.

The CDR3 sequence: CASSIGTSGQETQYF. The CDR3 nucleotides read TGTGCCAGCAGCATCGGGACTAGCGGGCAAGAGACCCAGTACTTC. The gene calls are TRBV9 and TRBJ2-5; 12 bases are a match to TRBD2. Trimming at V came to 4 bases and at J to 2 bases, leaving 3 bases not matched to a gene. Germline V CDR1 and CDR2: SGDLS, YYNGEE. The CDR3 length is 15 residues.

This chain connects TRBV5-4 to TRBJ2-1; D is perhaps TRBD1 (6 bases). There are 11 residues in the CDR3. CDR1 is SGHNT and CDR2 is YYREEE in the germline V gene (reference sequence). V was cut by 6 bases and J by 9 bases, with 10 bases left in between. CDR3 coding DNA: TGTGCCAGCATGGGGGCAGGTGAGCAGTTCTTC. Its protein is CASMGAGEQFF.

The J gene is TRBJ2-5, the V gene TRBV4-1; TRBD2 aligns across 9 bases. This CDR3 spans 15 amino acids. Germline CDR1 is MGHRA and CDR2 is YSYEKL. V shed 0 bases and J 3 bases; nucleotides not matched to a gene: 2. The CDR3: CASSQEASGEETQYF. The CDR3 nucleotides read TGCGCCAGCAGCCAAGAGGCTAGCGGGGAAGAGACCCAGTACTTC.

This chain connects TRBV7-2 to TRBJ1-2; 7 bases match TRBD1. Germline CDR1 reads SGHTA; CDR2 reads FQGNSA. J gave up 7 bases and V 2 bases, and 7 bases lay outside the gene matches. The CDR3 runs 14 residues. The CDR3 reads CASSLKGALRGYTF. CDR3 coding DNA: TGTGCCAGCAGCTTAAAGGGGGCCCTTCGTGGCTACACCTTC.

The chain combines TRBV9 with TRBJ1-2; D is unclear. This CDR3 is 13 amino acids long. Per germline, CDR1 SGDLS and CDR2 YYNGEE. With 0 bases removed from V and 6 bases from J, the gap between germline ends came to 9 bases. CDR3 nucleotide sequence: TGTGCCAGCAGCGTAGTAGGGTACGATGGCTACACCTTC. Translating it yields CASSVVGYDGYTF.

This clone was detected ten times or more. The V gene is TRBV2, the J gene TRBJ2-3; TRBD2 matches 13 bases. Germline V gives CDR1 SNHLY, CDR2 FYNNEI. Losses at the gene ends were 0 bases for V and 3 bases for J; bases not matched to a gene: 15. This CDR3 spans 21 amino acids. The chain's CDR3 is CASSEAPPGLAGYVGTDTQYF. The CDR3 nucleotides read TGTGCCAGCAGTGAAGCCCCGCCGGGACTAGCGGGGTATGTAGGAACAGATACGCAGTATTTT.

This chain joins TRBV2 and TRBJ1-2; D is ambiguous. Trimming stripped 3 bases from V and 3 bases from J, with 5 bases between. The germline CDR1 and CDR2 sequences are SNHLY and FYNNEI. The CDR3 consists of 12 residues. The CDR3 is CASSEPDYGYTF. The CDR3 bases are TGTGCCAGCAGTGAGCCGGACTATGGCTACACCTTC.

The rearrangement links TRBV13 to TRBJ1-6; 10 bases are a match to TRBD1. The CDR3 has 16 residues. The V and J ends lost 3 bases and 7 bases, in that order; junction bases with no gene match: 6. Per germline, CDR1 PRHDT and CDR2 FYEKMQ (reference sequence). CDR3: CASSFLGQGINSPLHF. Written as DNA, the CDR3 is TGTGCCAGCAGCTTCTTGGGACAGGGGATCAATTCACCCCTCCACTTT.

CDR3 DNA: TGTGCCAGCAGCGGACAGGGGACGGGAGATACGCAGTATTTT. This sequence encodes CASSGQGTGDTQYF. The chain couples TRBV27 to TRBJ2-3; 9 nucleotides agree with TRBD1. Germline trimming cut 6 bases from V and 5 bases from J; bases unmatched to any gene: 6. Looked up from germline, CDR1 is MNHEY and CDR2 is SMNVEV (reference sequence). The CDR3 covers 14 residues.

This clone was observed a handful of times. The rearrangement joins TRBV7-9 to TRBJ2-2; possible D gene TRBD2, 5 bases. The CDR3 contains 13 residues. V lost 3 bases and J 6 bases, leaving 8 bases between the germline ends. Germline V gene lookup returns CDR1 SEHNR and CDR2 FQNEAQ (reference sequence). CDR3 nucleotide sequence: TGTGCCAGCAGCTTGGACGGGGCCGGGGAGCTGTTTTTT. As protein: CASSLDGAGELFF.

The chain joins TRBV5-6 to TRBJ2-1, with 9 bases fitting TRBD1. The CDR3 has 16 amino acids. Germline lookup yields CDR1 SGHDT and CDR2 YYEEEE. The V and J ends lost 4 bases and 0 bases, in that order; junction bases with no gene match: 5. The CDR3 coding sequence is TGTGCCAGCAGCATGGGGACAGGGTCCTCCTACAATGAGCAGTTCTTC. It codes for CASSMGTGSSYNEQFF.

The chain uses TRBV6-6 and TRBJ2-2, with TRBD2 matching over 12 bases. Germline V lookup: CDR1 MNHNY, CDR2 SVGAGI (reference sequence). The CDR3 loop spans 16 amino acids. The V segment lost 7 bases and the J segment 5 bases; nucleotides outside the gene matches: 8. The CDR3 DNA is TGTGCCAGCACCCTAGCGGGGGGGGCGTTTACCGGGGAGCTGTTTTTT. Its protein product is CASTLAGGAFTGELFF.

V gene TRBV13 combines with J gene TRBJ2-3, with D possibly called TRBD1 or TRBD2 (5 bases each). Trimming pared 4 bases from V and 5 bases from J, leaving 10 bases between. In germline, CDR1 is PRHDT, CDR2 FYEKMQ (reference sequence). The CDR3 length is 13 residues. In DNA form, the CDR3 reads TGTGCCAGCAGCTCGGGACGGCAAGATACGCAGTATTTT. Its translation is CASSSGRQDTQYF. Drawing the rest from reference TRBV13 and TRBJ2-3, the complete variable domain is AAGVIQSPRHLIKEKRETATLKCYPIPRHDTVYWYQQGPGQDPQFLISFYEKMQSDKGSIPDRFSAQQFSDYHSELNMSSLELGDSALYFCASSSGRQDTQYFGPGTRLTVL.

The CDR3 is CASSAGGIQYF. DNA of the CDR3: TGTGCCAGCAGCGCAGGGGGCATTCAGTACTTC. This sequence joins TRBV2 and TRBJ2-4, with 7 bases lining up with TRBD1. The junction had 2 bases not matched to a gene; V was cut back by 6 bases and J by 9 bases. This CDR3 is built from 11 residues. Germline V gives CDR1 SNHLY, CDR2 FYNNEI.

The J gene is TRBJ1-2, the V gene TRBV30; the D is unclear. The V end was cut by 4 bases, the J end by 4 bases, with 7 bases between. CDR1 and CDR2 from the germline V gene are GTSNPN and SVGIG (reference sequence). The CDR3 totals 11 residues. The CDR3 nucleotides are TGTGCCTGGACTGGGAGCTATGGCTACACCTTC. It is translated as CAWTGSYGYTF.

The chain joins TRBV7-9 to TRBJ2-2; unclear D gene. Germline CDR1 reads SEHNR; CDR2 reads FQNEAQ (reference sequence). The CDR3 is 13 residues long. V lost 1 base, J lost 6 bases, and 6 bases lay in between. DNA of the CDR3: TGTGCCAGCAGCTTAGTTGGCGCCGGGGAGCTGTTTTTT. Its translation is CASSLVGAGELFF.

The chain combines TRBV7-2 with TRBJ2-7, with a weak D call TRBD2 (5 bases). The CDR3 spans 12 residues. Germline CDR1 SGHTA, CDR2 FQGNSA. The germline V and J ends were trimmed by 1 base and 10 bases, with 11 bases remaining between them. CDR3 residues: CASSLVASRQYF. For the CDR3, the DNA is TGTGCCAGCAGCTTAGTGGCTAGCCGACAGTACTTC.

V and J are TRBV2 and TRBJ1-1; D is uncertain. The V gene's germline CDR1 is SNHLY and CDR2 FYNNEI. Trimming took 2 bases from V and 0 from J, leaving 7 bases between them. There are 14 residues in the CDR3. This CDR3 reads CASSELSLNTEAFF. Written as DNA, the CDR3 is TGTGCCAGCAGTGAATTGAGTTTGAACACTGAAGCTTTCTTT. The whole variable domain, remainder taken from reference TRBV2 and TRBJ1-1, is EPEVTQTPSHQVTQMGQEVILRCVPISNHLYFYWYRQILGQKVEFLVSFYNNEISEKSEIFDDQFSVERPDGSNFTLKIRSTKLEDSAMYFCASSELSLNTEAFFGQGTRLTVV.

The chain carries TRBV30 and TRBJ2-7, with unresolved D. CDR3 size: 12 residues. Trimming cost V 5 bases and J 5 bases, with 13 bases left between them. Germline V gene data show CDR1 as GTSNPN and CDR2 as SVGIG (reference sequence). The CDR3 nucleotides are TGTGCCTGGGGGGATGTCTCGGACGAGCAGTACTTC. Translating gives CAWGDVSDEQYF.